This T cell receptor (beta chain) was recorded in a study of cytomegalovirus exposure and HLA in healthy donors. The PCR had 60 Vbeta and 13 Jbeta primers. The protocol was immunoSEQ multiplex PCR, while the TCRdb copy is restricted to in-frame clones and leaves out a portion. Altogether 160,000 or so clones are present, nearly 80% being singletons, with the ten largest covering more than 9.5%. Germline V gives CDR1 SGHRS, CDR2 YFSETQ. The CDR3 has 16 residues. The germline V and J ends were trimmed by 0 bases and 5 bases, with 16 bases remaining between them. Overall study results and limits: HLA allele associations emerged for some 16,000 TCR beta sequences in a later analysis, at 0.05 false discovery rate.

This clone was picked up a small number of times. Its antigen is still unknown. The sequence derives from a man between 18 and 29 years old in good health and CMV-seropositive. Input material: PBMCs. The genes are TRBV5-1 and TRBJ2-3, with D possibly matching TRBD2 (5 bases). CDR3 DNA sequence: TGCGCCAGCAGCTTGGGACTGCAGATCGGAGGAGATACGCAGTATTTT. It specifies CASSLGLQIGGDTQYF.